The T cell receptor (beta chain) described here comes from a study of T cell changes during pregnancy in multiple sclerosis. TCRdb keeps only in-frame clones here, not all; method: immunoSEQ multiplex PCR. The sample contains 50,000 to 65,000 clones, 70% to 90% of which appear only once. This CDR3 contains 12 residues. CDR1 is SEHNR, CDR2 FQNEAQ, per germline (reference sequence). V was cut by 5 bases and J by 3 bases, with 6 bases left in between. This sequence joins TRBV7-9 and TRBJ2-3; no definite D call. Material: CD4+ T cells from peripheral blood mononuclear cells, obtained in the third trimester of pregnancy. This TCR was recovered from a female donor with multiple sclerosis, enrolled in a pregnancy study. The CDR3 is CASSPRTDTQYF. The CDR3 DNA follows: TGTGCCAGCAGCCCGCGAACAGATACGCAGTATTTT.